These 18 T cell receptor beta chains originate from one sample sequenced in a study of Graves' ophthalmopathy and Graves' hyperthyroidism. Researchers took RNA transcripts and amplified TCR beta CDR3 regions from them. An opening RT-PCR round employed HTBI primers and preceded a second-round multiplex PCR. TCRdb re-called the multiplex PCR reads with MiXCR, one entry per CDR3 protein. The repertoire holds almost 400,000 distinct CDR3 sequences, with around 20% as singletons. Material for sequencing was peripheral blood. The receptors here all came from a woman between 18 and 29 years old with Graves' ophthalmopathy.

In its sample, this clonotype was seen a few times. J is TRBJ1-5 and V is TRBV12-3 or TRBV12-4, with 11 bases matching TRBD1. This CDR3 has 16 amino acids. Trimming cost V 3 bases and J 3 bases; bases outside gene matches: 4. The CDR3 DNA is TGTGCCAGCAGTTTTGGGGACAGGGGGAACAATCAGCCCCAGCATTTT. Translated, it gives CASSFGDRGNNQPQHF.

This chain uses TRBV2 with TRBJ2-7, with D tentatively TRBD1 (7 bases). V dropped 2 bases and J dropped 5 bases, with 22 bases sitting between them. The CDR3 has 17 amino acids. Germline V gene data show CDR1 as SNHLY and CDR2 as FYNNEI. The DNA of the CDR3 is TGTGCCAGCAGTGAACCGCGGCGGGAACAGGGGAGCAACGAGCAGTACTTC. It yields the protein CASSEPRREQGSNEQYF.

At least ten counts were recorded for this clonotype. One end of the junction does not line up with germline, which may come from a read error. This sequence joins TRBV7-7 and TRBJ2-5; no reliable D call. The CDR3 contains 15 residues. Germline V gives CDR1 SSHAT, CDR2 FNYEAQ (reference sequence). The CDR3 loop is CASSLAQENQETQYF. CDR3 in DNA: TGTGCTAGCAGCTTAGCTCAGGAGAACCAAGAGACCCAGTACTTC.

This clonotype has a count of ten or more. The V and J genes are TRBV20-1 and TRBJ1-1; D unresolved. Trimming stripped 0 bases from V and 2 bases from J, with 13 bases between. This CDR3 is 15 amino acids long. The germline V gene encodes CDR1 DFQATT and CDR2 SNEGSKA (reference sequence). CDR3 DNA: TGCAGTGCTAGAGATATAGGTACAGCCAACACTGAAGCTTTCTTT. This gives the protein CSARDIGTANTEAFF.

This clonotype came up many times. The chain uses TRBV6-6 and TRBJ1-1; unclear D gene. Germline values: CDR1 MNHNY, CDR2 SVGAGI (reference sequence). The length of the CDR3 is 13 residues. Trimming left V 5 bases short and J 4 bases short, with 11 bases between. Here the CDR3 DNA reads TGTGCCAGCAGTACGGGTTCAGCCACTGAAGCTTTCTTT. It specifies CASSTGSATEAFF.

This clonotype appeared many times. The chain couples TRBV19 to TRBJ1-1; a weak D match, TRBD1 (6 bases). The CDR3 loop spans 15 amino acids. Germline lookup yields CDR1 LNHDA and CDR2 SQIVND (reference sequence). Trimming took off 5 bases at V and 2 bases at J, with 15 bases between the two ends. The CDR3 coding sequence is TGTGCCAGTAGTCTGGACGGACAGCCTAACACTGAAGCTTTCTTT. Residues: CASSLDGQPNTEAFF.

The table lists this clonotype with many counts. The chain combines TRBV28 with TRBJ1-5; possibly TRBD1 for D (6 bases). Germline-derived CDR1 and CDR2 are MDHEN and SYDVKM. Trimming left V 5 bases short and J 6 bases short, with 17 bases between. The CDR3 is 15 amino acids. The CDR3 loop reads CASSLPGAGGQPQHF. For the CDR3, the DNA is TGTGCCAGCAGTCTCCCAGGGGCCGGGGGTCAGCCCCAGCATTTT.

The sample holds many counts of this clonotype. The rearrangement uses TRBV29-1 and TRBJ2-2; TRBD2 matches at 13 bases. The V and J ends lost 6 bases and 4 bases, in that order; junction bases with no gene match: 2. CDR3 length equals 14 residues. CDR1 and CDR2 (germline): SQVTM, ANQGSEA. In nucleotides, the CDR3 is TGCAGCGTGGGACTAGCGGGACGCACCGGGGAGCTGTTTTTT. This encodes CSVGLAGRTGELFF.

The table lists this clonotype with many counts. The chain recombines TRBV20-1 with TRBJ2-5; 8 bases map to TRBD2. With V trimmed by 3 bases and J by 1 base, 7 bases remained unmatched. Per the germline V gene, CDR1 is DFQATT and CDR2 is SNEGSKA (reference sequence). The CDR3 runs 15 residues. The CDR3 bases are TGCAGTGCTAGCCCTCTAGCGGGCCCCCAAGAGACCCAGTACTTC. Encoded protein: CSASPLAGPQETQYF.

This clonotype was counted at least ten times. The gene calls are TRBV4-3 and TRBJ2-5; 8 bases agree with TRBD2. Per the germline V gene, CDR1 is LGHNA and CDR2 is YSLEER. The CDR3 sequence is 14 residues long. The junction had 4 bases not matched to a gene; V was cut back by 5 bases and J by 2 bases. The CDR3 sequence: CASSIGLAQETQYF. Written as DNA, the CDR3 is TGCGCCAGCAGCATTGGACTAGCTCAAGAGACCCAGTACTTC.

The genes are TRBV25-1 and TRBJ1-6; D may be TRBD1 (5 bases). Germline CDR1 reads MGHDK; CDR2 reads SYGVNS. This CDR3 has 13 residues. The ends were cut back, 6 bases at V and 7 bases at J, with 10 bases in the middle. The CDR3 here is CASRQEANSPLHF. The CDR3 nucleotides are TGTGCCAGCAGACAGGAGGCCAATTCACCCCTCCACTTT.

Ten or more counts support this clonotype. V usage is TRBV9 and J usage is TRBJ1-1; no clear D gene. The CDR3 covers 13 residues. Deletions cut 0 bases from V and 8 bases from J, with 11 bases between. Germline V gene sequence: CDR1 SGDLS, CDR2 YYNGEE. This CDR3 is CASSVATGREAFF. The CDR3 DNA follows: TGTGCCAGCAGCGTAGCTACGGGCCGCGAAGCTTTCTTT.

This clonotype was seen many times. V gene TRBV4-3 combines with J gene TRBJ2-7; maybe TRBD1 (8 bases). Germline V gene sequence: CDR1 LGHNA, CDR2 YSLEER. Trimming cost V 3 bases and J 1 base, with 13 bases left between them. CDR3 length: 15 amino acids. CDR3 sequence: CASSQDREGSYEQYF. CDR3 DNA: TGCGCCAGCAGCCAGGACAGGGAGGGTTCCTACGAGCAGTACTTC.

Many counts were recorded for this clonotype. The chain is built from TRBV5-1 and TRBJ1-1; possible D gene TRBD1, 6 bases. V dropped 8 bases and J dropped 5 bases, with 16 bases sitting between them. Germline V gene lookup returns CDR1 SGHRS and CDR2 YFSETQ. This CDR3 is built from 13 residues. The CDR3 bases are TGCGCCAGTCTACCCGAAGGGGGAACTGAAGCTTTCTTT. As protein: CASLPEGGTEAFF.

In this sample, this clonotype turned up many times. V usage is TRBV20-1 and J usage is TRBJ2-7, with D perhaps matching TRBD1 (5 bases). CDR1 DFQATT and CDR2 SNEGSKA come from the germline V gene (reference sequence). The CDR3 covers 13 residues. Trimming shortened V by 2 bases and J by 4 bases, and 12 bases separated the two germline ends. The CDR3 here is CSARLAGLYEQYF. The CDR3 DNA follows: TGCAGTGCTAGATTGGCAGGGTTATACGAGCAGTACTTC.

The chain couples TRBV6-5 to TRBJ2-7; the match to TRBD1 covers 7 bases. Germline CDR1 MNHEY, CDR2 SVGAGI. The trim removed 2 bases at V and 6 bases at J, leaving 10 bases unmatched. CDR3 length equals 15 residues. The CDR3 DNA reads TGTGCCAGCAGTTACGCCGGGACAGCGCGTGCCGAGCAGTACTTC. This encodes CASSYAGTARAEQYF.

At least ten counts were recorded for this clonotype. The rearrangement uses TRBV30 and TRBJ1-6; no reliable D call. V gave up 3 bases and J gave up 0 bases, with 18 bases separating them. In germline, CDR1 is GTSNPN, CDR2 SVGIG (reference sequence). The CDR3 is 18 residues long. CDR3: CAWRDDGTLSSYNSPLHF. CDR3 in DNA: TGTGCCTGGAGAGATGACGGCACTCTCAGCTCCTATAATTCACCCCTCCACTTT.

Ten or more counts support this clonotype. The CDR3 nucleotides are TGTGCCAGCAGCCGACACTACGAGCAGTACTTC. This gives the protein CASSRHYEQYF. The rearrangement uses TRBV7-2 and TRBJ2-7; D ambiguous. Germline CDR1 reads SGHTA; CDR2 reads FQGNSA. Trimming cost V 5 bases and J 3 bases, with 5 bases left between them. The CDR3 sequence is 11 residues long.